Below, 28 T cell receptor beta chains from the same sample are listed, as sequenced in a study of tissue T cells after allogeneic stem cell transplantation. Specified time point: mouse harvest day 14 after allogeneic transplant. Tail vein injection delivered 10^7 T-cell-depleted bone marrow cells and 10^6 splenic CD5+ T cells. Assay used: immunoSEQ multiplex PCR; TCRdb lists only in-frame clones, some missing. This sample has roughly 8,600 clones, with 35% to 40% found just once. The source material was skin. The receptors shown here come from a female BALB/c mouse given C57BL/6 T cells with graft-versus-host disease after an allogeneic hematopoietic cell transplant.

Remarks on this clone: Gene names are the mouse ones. CDR3: CASSQSWVNQDTQYF. The sequenced part of the CDR3 DNA is TGTGCCAGCAGCCAAAGCTGGGTTAACCAAGACACCCAGTAC. The rearrangement joins TRBV2 to TRBJ2-5, with D tentatively TRBD2 (5 bases). The CDR3 end lies 1 residue beyond the end of the read and is filled in from the germline J gene. Trimming shortened V by 2 bases and J by 0 bases, and 9 bases separated the two germline ends. The germline CDR1 and CDR2 sequences are LGHNA and YSYQKL. The CDR3 has 15 residues.

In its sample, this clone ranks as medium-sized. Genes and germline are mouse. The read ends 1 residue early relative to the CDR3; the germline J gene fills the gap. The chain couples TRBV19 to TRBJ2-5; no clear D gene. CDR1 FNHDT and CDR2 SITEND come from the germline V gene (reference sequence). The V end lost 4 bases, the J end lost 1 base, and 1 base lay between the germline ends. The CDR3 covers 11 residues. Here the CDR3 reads CASSYQDTQYF. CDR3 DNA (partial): TGTGCCAGCAGTTACCAAGACACCCAGTAC.

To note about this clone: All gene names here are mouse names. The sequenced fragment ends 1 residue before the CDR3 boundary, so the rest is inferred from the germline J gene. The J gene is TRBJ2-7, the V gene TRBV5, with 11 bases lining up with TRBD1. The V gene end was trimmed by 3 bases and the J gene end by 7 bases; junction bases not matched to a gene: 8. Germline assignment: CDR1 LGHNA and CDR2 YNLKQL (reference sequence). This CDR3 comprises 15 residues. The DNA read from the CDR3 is TGTGCCAGCAGCCAGGACAGGGGGCGAGGGGGGGAACAGTAC. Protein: CASSQDRGRGGEQY. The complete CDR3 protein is CASSQDRGRGGEQYF.

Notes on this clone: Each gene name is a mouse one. The DNA read from the CDR3 is TGCTCCAGCAGTCAATCGATTGCCAGGGCGAGCACAGAAGTCTTC. Amino acids: CSSSQSIARASTEVF. In full, the CDR3 is CSSSQSIARASTEVFF. V usage is TRBV23 and J usage is TRBJ1-1; the table calls TRBD1, which could not be checked here. The read is 1 residue too short to cover the CDR3 end, so that end is filled in from the germline J gene. This CDR3 has 16 residues. Germline values: CDR1 KGHTA, CDR2 FQNQQP.

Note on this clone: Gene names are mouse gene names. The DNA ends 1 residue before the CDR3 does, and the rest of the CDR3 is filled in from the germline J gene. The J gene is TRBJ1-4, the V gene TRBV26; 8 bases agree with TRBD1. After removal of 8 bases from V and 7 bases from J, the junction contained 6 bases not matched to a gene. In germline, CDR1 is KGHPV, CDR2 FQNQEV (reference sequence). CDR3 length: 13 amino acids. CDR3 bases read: TGTGCCAGCTACAGGGGGAGAGGCGAAAGATTATTT. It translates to CASYRGRGERLF. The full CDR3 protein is CASYRGRGERLFF.

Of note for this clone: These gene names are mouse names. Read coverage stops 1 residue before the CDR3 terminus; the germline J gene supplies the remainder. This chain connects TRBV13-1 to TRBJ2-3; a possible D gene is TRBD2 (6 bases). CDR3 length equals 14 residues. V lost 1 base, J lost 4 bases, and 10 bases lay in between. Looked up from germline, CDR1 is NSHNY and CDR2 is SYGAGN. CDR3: CASSDRWGTETLYF. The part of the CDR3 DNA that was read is TGTGCCAGCAGTGATCGCTGGGGAACAGAAACGCTGTAT.

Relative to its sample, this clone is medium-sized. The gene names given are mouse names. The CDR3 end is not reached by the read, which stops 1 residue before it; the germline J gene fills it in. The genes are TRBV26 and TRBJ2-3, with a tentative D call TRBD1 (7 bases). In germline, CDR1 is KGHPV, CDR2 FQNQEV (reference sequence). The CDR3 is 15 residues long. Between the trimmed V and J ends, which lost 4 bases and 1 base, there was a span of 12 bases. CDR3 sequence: CASSHRGGGAETLYF. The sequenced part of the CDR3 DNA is TGTGCCAGCAGTCATCGAGGGGGCGGTGCAGAAACGCTGTAT.

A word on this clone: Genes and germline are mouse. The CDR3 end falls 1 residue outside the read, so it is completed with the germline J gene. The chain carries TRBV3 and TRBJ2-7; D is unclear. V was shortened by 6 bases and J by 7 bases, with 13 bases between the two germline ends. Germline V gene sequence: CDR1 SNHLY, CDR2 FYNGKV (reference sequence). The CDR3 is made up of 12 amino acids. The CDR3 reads CASRAGSREQYF. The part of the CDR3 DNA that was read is TGTGCCAGCAGAGCGGGGTCTCGGGAACAGTAC.

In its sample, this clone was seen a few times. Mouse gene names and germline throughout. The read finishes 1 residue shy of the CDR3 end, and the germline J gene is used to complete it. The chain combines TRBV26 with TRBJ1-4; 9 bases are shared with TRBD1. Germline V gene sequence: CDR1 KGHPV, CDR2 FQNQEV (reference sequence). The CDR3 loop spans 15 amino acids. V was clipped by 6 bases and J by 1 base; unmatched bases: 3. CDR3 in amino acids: CASSRTGASNERLFF. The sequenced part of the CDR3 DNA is TGTGCCAGCAGCCGGACAGGGGCTTCCAACGAAAGATTATTT.

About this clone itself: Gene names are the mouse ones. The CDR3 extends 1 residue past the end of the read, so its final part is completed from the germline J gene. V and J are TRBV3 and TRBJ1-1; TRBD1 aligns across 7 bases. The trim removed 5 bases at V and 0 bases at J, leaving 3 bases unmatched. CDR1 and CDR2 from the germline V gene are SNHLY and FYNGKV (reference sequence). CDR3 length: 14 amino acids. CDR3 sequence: CASSQGQSNTEVFF. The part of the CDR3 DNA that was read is TGTGCCAGCAGCCAGGGACAGTCAAACACAGAAGTCTTC.

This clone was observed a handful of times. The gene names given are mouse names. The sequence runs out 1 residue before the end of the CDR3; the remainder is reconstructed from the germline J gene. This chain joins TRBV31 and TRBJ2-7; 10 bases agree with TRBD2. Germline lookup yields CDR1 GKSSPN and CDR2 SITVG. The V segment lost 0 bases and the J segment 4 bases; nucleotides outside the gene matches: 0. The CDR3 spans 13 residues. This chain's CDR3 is CAWSLLGGYEQYF. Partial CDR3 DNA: TGTGCCTGGAGTCTACTGGGGGGGTATGAACAGTAC.

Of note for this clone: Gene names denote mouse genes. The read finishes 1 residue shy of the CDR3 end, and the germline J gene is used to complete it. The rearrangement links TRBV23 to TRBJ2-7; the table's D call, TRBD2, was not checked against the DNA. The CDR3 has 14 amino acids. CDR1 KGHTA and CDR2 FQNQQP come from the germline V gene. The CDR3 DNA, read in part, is TGCTCCAGCAGGCCGACTGGGGGGCTCTATGAACAGTAC. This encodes CSSRPTGGLYEQY. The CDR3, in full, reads CSSRPTGGLYEQYF.

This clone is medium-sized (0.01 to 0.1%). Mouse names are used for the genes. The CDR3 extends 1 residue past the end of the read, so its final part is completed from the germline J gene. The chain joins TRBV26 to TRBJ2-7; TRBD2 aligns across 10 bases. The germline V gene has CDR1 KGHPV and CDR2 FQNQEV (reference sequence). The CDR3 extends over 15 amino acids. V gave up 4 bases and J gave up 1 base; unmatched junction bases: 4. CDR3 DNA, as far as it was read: TGTGCCAGCAGTCCTCCGGACTGGGGGTCCTATGAACAGTAC. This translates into CASSPPDWGSYEQY. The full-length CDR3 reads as CASSPPDWGSYEQYF.

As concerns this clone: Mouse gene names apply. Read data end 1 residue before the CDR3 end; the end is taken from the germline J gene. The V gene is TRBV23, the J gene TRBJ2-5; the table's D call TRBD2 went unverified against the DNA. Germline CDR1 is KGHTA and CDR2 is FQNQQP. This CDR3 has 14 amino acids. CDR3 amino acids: CSSSQGLGEDTQYF. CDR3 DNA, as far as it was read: TGCTCCAGCAGTCAGGGACTGGGGGAAGACACCCAGTAC.

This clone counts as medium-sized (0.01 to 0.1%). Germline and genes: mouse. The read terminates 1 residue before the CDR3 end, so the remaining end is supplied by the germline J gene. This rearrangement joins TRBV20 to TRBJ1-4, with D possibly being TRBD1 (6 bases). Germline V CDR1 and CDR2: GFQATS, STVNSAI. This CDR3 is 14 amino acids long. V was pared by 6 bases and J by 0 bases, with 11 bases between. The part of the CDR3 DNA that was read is TGTGGTGCCCCACAGGGTATTTCCAACGAAAGATTATTT. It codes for CGAPQGISNERLF. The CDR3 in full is CGAPQGISNERLFF.

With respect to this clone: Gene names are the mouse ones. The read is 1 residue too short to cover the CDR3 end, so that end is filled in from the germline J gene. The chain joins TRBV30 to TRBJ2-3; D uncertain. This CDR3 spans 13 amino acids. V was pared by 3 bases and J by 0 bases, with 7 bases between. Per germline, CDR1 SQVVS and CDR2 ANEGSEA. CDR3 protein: CSSRGTSAETLYF. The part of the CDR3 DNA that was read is TGTAGTTCTAGGGGAACTAGTGCAGAAACGCTGTAT.

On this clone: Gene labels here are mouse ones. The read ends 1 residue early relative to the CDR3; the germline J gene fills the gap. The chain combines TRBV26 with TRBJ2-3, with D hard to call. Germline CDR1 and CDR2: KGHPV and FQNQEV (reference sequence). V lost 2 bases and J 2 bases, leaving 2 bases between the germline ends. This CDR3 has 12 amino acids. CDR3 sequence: CASSLAAETLYF. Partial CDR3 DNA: TGTGCCAGCAGTCTGGCTGCAGAAACGCTGTAT. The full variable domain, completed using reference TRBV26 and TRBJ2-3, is NSKVIQTPRYLVKGQGQKAKMRCIPEKGHPVVFWYQQNKNNEFKFLINFQNQEVLQQIDMTEKRFSAECPSNSPCSLEIQSSEAGDSALYLCASSLAAETLYFGSGTRLTVL.

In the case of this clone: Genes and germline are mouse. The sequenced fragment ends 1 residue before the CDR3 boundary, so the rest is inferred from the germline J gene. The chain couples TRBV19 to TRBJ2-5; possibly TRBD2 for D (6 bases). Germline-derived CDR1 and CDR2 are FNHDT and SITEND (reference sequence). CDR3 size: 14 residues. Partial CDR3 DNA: TGTGCAGCAGTATTCTGGGGCAACCAAGACACCCAGTAC. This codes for CAAVFWGNQDTQY. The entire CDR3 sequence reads CAAVFWGNQDTQYF.

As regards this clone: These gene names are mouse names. The CDR3 DNA, read in part, is TGTGCCAGCAGTCCATACAGGGTTGCAAACACCGGGCAGCTCTAC. Protein sequence: CASSPYRVANTGQLY. The full-length CDR3 reads as CASSPYRVANTGQLYF. This rearrangement joins TRBV26 to TRBJ2-2; TRBD1 is a possible D gene (6 bases). The read finishes 1 residue shy of the CDR3 end, and the germline J gene is used to complete it. The CDR3 is 16 residues long. Trimming took 4 bases from V and 0 from J, leaving 12 bases between them. In germline, CDR1 is KGHPV, CDR2 FQNQEV (reference sequence).

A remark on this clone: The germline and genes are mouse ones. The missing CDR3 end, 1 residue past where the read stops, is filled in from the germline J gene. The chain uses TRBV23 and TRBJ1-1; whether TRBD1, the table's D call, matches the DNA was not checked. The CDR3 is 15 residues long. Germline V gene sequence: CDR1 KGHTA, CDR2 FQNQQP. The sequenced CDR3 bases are TGCTCCAGCAGTCAATCAGCAGGGGGAAACACAGAAGTCTTC. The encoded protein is CSSSQSAGGNTEVF. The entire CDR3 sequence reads CSSSQSAGGNTEVFF.

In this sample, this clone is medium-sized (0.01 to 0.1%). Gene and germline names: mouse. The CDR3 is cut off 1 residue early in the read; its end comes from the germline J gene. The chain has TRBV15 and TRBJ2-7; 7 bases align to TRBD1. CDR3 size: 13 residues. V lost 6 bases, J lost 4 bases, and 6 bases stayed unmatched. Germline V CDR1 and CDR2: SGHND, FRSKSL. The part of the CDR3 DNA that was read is TGTGCCAGCAGCCCGGGACAGCTTTATGAACAGTAC. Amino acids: CASSPGQLYEQY. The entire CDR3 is CASSPGQLYEQYF.

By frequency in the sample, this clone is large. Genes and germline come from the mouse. Incomplete CDR3 DNA: TGTGCCAGCAGCCCGGGACAGGGTTCCTATGAACAGTAC. It yields the protein CASSPGQGSYEQY. The whole CDR3 sequence reads CASSPGQGSYEQYF. The chain combines TRBV26 with TRBJ2-7; TRBD1 matches 9 bases. Sequencing ends 1 residue short of the CDR3 end; the germline J gene provides the rest. The CDR3 runs to 14 residues. The J segment lost 1 base and the V segment lost 6 bases, leaving 4 bases of the junction unmatched. Germline V gene data show CDR1 as KGHPV and CDR2 as FQNQEV (reference sequence).

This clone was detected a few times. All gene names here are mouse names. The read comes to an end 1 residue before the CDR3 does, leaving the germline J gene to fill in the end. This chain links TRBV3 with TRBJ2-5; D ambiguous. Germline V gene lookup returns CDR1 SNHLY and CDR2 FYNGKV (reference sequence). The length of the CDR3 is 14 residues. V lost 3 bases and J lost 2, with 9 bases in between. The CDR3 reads CASSLRPPQDTQYF. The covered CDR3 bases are TGTGCCAGCAGCTTGAGGCCGCCCCAAGACACCCAGTAC.

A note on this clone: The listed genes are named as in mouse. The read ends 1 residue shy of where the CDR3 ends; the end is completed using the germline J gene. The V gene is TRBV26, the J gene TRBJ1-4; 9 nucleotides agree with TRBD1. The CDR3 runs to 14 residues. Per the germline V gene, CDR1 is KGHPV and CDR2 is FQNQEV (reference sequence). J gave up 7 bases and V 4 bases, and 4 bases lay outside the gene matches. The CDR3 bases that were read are TGTGCCAGCAGTCAACAGGGGGCCGGCGAAAGATTATTT. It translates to CASSQQGAGERLF. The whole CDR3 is CASSQQGAGERLFF.

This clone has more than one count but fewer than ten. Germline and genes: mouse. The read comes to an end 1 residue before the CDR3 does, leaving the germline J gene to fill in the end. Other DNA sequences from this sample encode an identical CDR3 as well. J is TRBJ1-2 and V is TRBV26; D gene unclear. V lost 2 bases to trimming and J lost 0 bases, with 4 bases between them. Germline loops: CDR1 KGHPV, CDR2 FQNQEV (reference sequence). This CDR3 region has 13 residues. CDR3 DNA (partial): TGTGCCAGCAGTCTGACAGCAAACTCCGACTACACC. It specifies CASSLTANSDYT. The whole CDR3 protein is CASSLTANSDYTF.

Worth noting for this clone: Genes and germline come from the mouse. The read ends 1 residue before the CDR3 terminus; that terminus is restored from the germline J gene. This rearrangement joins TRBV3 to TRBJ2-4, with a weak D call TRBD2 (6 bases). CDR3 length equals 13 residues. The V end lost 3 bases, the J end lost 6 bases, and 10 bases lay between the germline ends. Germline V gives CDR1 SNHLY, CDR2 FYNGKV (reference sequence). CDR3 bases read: TGTGCCAGCAGCTTGGGGGGAGGGAACACCTTGTAC. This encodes CASSLGGGNTLY. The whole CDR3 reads CASSLGGGNTLYF. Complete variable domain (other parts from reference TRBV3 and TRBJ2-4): GPKVLQIPSHQIIDMGQMVTLNCDPVSNHLYFYWYKQILGQQMEFLVNFYNGKVMEKSKLFKDQFSVERPDGSYFTLKIQPTALEDSAVYFCASSLGGGNTLYFGAGTRLSVL.

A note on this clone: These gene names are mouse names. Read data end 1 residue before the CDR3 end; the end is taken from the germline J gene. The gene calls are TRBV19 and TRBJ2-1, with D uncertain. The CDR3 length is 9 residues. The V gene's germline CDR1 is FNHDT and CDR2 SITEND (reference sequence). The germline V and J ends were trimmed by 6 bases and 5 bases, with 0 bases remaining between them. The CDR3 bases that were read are TGTGCCAGCAATGCTGAGCAGTTC. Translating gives CASNAEQF. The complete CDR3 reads CASNAEQFF.

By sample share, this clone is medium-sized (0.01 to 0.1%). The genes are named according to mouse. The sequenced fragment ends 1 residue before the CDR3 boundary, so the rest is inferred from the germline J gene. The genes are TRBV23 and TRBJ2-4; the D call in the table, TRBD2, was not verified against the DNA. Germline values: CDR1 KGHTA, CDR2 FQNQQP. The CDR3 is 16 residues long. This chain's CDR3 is CSSSPGLGGRWNTLYF. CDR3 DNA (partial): TGCTCCAGCAGTCCCGGACTGGGGGGGCGCTGGAACACCTTGTAC.